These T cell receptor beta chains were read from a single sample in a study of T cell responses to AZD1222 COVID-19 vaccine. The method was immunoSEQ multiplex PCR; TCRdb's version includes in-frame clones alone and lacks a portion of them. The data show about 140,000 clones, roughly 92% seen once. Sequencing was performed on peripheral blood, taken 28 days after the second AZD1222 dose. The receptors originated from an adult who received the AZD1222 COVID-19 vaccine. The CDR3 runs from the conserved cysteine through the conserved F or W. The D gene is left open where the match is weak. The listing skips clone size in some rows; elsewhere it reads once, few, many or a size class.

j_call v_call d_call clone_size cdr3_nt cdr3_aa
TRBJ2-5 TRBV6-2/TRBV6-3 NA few TGTGCCAGCAGTCCGCAAGAGACCCAGTACTTC CASSPQETQYF
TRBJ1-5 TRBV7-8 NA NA TGTGCCAGCAGCTTAGTTCGGGGAGCGGGTTCCAATCAGCCCCAGCATTTT CASSLVRGAGSNQPQHF
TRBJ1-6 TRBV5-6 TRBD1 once TGTGCCAGCAGCTGGGGGACAGTTAGCTCCTATAATTCACCCCTCCACTTT CASSWGTVSSYNSPLHF
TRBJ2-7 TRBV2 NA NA TGTGCCAGCGGGTTGAGGATCTCCTACGAGCAGTACTTC CASGLRISYEQYF
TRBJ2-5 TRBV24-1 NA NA TGTGCCACCAGTGACAGGTTCGGTGAGACCCAGTACTTC CATSDRFGETQYF
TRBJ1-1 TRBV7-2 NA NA TGTGCCAGCAGCTTAGGAGGGGCGGGACAAATCCCCACTGAAGCTTTCTTT CASSLGGAGQIPTEAFF
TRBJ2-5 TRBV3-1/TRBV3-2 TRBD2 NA TGTGCCAGCAGATCAGAAGCGGGGACCCAAGAGACCCAGTACTTC CASRSEAGTQETQYF
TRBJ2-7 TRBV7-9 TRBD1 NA TGTGCCAGCAGCCCGGGACAGGGTACCTACGAGCAGTACTTC CASSPGQGTYEQYF
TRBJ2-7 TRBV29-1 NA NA TGCAGCGTTGTAGCGAGCAACTCCTACGAGCAGTACTTC CSVVASNSYEQYF
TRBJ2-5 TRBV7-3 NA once TGTGCCAGCAGCTTAACAGGGGGCGGGACGATGTTGTACTTC CASSLTGGGTMLYF
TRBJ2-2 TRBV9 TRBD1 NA TGTGCCAGCAGCGTGATTGACAGGGCCACCGGGGAGCTGTTTTTT CASSVIDRATGELFF
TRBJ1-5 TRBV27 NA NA TGTGCCAGCAGTTTATCGGCCAGTACCTTCCAGCCCCAGCATTTT CASSLSASTFQPQHF
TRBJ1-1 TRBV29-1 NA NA TGCAGCGCCGGAGGGACTGAAGCTTTCTTT CSAGGTEAFF
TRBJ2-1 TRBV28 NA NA TGTGCCAGCAGCCCGACCTACTCAAATGAGCAGTTCTTC CASSPTYSNEQFF
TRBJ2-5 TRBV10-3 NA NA TGTGCCATCAGCGCCTCTAGCGTCGAGACCCAGTACTTC CAISASSVETQYF
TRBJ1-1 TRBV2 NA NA TGTGCCAGCAAGAGGACAGTGAACACTGAAGCTTTCTTT CASKRTVNTEAFF
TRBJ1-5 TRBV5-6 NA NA TGTGCCAGCAGCTTGTCCTCAGGCCAGCCCCAGCATTTT CASSLSSGQPQHF
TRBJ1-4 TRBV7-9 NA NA TGTGCCAGCAGCTTAGCGCTCTGGGGTAGGGGTGAAAAACTGTTTTTT CASSLALWGRGEKLFF
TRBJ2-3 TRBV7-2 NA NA TGTGCCAGCAGCCCCCCTGGCAGAAGCACAGATACGCAGTATTTT CASSPPGRSTDTQYF
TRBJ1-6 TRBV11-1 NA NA TGTGCCAGCAGCCCAACCCGGGGGATGGGTTCACCCCTCCACTTT CASSPTRGMGSPLHF
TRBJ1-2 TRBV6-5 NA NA TGTGCCAGCAGTTCGGACAGAGTCTATGGCTACACCTTC CASSSDRVYGYTF
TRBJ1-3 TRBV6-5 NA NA TGTGCCAGCAGTTACACCCCGACAGGAGCTGGAAACACCATATATTTT CASSYTPTGAGNTIYF
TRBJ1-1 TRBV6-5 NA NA TGTGCCAGCGATAGAGATCGGACTGAAGCTTTCTTT CASDRDRTEAFF
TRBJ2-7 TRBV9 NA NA TGTGCCAGCAGCGTAGTGGGAGAATCCTACGAGCAGTACTTC CASSVVGESYEQYF
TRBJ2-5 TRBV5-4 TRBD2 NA TGTGCCAGCAGCTTGCCTAGCGGGCGACAAGAGACCCAGTACTTC CASSLPSGRQETQYF
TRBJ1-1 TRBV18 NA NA TGTGCCAGCTCACCACAGGTCTCGAACACTGAAGCTTTCTTT CASSPQVSNTEAFF
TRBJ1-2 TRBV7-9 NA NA TGTGCCAGCAGCTCATCTGGGCAGTCTATTGGTGGCTACACCTTC CASSSSGQSIGGYTF
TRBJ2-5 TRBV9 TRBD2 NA TGTGCCAGCAGTGTGGGGGGGTCCCCCCAAGAGACCCAGTACTTC CASSVGGSPQETQYF
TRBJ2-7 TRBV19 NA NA TGTGCCAGTAGTATCGACAGGACCTACGAGCAGTACTTC CASSIDRTYEQYF